Below, 30 T cell receptor beta chains from the same sample are listed, as sequenced in a study of human T cells and chemical hapten exposure. Time point here: healthy volunteer bleed at 6 weeks. Sequencing started from total RNA isolated from unfractionated whole blood. TCRdb fed the RACE reads into MiXCR, producing one record per CDR3 protein. The sample lists 50,000 to 70,000 distinct CDR3 sequences; around 6.1% were seen once. The specimen sequenced was whole blood. Receptors were obtained from a female donor in good health. Some clones in this sample may be carry-over from other donors' samples.

This chain joins TRBV12-3 or TRBV12-4 and TRBJ1-3; D not certain. V gave up 4 bases and J gave up 1 base, with 8 bases separating them. CDR3 size: 14 residues. The CDR3 reads CASSSGWSGNTIYF. CDR3 coding DNA: TGTGCCAGCAGTTCCGGGTGGTCTGGAAACACCATATATTTT.

The sample holds many counts of this clonotype. The chain has TRBV28 and TRBJ2-1; D call uncertain. This CDR3 is 15 amino acids long. Germline lookup yields CDR1 MDHEN and CDR2 SYDVKM. Trimming shortened V by 4 bases and J by 9 bases, and 19 bases separated the two germline ends. The CDR3 here is CASSSYSLVVGEQFF. The CDR3 DNA reads TGTGCCAGCAGTTCTTACTCCTTAGTCGTAGGTGAGCAGTTCTTC.

This clonotype was seen ten or more times. CDR3 sequence: CASSPHLTGGSNQPQHF. The CDR3 bases are TGTGCCAGCAGTCCCCACTTGACAGGGGGTAGCAATCAGCCCCAGCATTTT. The chain recombines TRBV28 with TRBJ1-5; TRBD1 matches 9 bases. Germline V gene sequence: CDR1 MDHEN, CDR2 SYDVKM. The CDR3 totals 17 residues. J was trimmed by 0 bases and V by 5 bases; bases with no gene match: 8.

This clonotype was observed many times. This chain links TRBV27 with TRBJ1-1; tentative D call: TRBD1 (5 bases). CDR3 length equals 15 residues. The V gene's germline CDR1 is MNHEY and CDR2 SMNVEV (reference sequence). V was pared by 2 bases and J by 1 base, with 11 bases between. CDR3 coding DNA: TGTGCCAGCAGTTTACTGGGCAGGGCGAACACTGAAGCTTTCTTT. It yields the protein CASSLLGRANTEAFF.

In its sample, this clonotype was seen a few times. The chain uses TRBV7-9 and TRBJ1-1, with 8 nucleotides matching TRBD1. Germline-derived CDR1 and CDR2 are SEHNR and FQNEAQ (reference sequence). This CDR3 is 14 amino acids long. The trim removed 5 bases at V and 6 bases at J, leaving 8 bases unmatched. The CDR3 protein is CASSNPQGGPEAFF. For the CDR3, the DNA is TGTGCCAGCAGCAATCCACAGGGGGGGCCTGAAGCTTTCTTT.

The rearrangement uses TRBV14 and TRBJ1-5; a possible D gene is TRBD1 (5 bases). The CDR3 is 14 amino acids. The germline gives CDR1 SGHDN, CDR2 FVKESK. V was shortened by 5 bases and J by 7 bases, with 15 bases between the two germline ends. The CDR3 loop is CASSTGGGSQPQHF. The CDR3 region has the DNA TGTGCCAGCAGCACGGGCGGGGGAAGCCAGCCCCAGCATTTT.

This clonotype was seen ten or more times. This rearrangement joins TRBV29-1 to TRBJ2-3; D is possibly TRBD1 (5 bases). V was pared by 2 bases and J by 1 base, with 7 bases between. This CDR3 contains 13 residues. Looked up from germline, CDR1 is SQVTM and CDR2 is ANQGSEA. This CDR3 is CSVERQRTDTQYF. The CDR3 bases are TGCAGCGTTGAAAGACAGCGCACAGATACGCAGTATTTT.

This clonotype was counted ten times or more. V is TRBV27 and J is TRBJ1-2, with unresolved D. The CDR3 length is 14 residues. Trimming took off 0 bases at V and 0 bases at J, with 5 bases between the two ends. The germline V gene encodes CDR1 MNHEY and CDR2 SMNVEV (reference sequence). CDR3: CASSLSAANYGYTF. In DNA form, the CDR3 reads TGTGCCAGCAGTTTATCCGCAGCTAACTATGGCTACACCTTC.

The V call is TRBV20-1, the J call TRBJ1-5; D is uncertain. Germline V gene sequence: CDR1 DFQATT, CDR2 SNEGSKA (reference sequence). V shed 1 base and J shed 1 base, with 5 bases lying between them. The CDR3 sequence is 13 residues long. The CDR3 loop is CSARGGSNQPQHF. In nucleotides, the CDR3 is TGCAGTGCTAGAGGAGGGAGCAATCAGCCCCAGCATTTT.

This clonotype showed up many times. J is TRBJ1-1 and V is TRBV28, with unresolved D. CDR1 is MDHEN, CDR2 SYDVKM, per germline. The CDR3 runs 12 residues. The V gene lost 2 bases and the J gene lost 5 bases, with 6 bases spanning the gap. CDR3 in DNA: TGTGCCAGCAGTTTAAAATGGACTGAAGCTTTCTTT. Its translation is CASSLKWTEAFF.

This clonotype has ten or more counts. The chain is built from TRBV7-2 and TRBJ2-5; D remains unclear. The CDR3 runs to 11 residues. Per germline, CDR1 SGHTA and CDR2 FQGNSA. Trimming shortened V by 4 bases and J by 2 bases, and 2 bases separated the two germline ends. The CDR3 loop reads CASSSQETQYF. As DNA, the CDR3 is TGTGCCAGCAGCTCTCAAGAGACCCAGTACTTC.

The J gene is TRBJ1-4, the V gene TRBV6-5; D remains ambiguous. The CDR3 contains 15 residues. In germline, CDR1 is MNHEY, CDR2 SVGAGI. Trimming cost V 0 bases and J 8 bases, with 13 bases left between them. CDR3 residues: CASSYSSSWREKLFF. DNA for the CDR3: TGTGCCAGCAGTTACTCGAGTAGCTGGCGGGAAAAACTGTTTTTT.

This clonotype has at least ten counts. The V gene is TRBV4-3, the J gene TRBJ2-3, with 11 bases identical to TRBD2. V shed 1 base and J 2 bases; nucleotides not matched to a gene: 2. The germline CDR1 and CDR2 sequences are LGHNA and YSLEER. The CDR3 runs 16 residues. CDR3: CASSQGGLAVTDTQYF. As DNA, the CDR3 is TGCGCCAGCAGCCAAGGGGGACTAGCGGTCACAGATACGCAGTATTTT.

In its sample, this clonotype was seen many times. The chain carries TRBV29-1 and TRBJ1-1; D not resolved. Looked up from germline, CDR1 is SQVTM and CDR2 is ANQGSEA. Trimming removed 6 bases from V and 0 bases from J, with 14 bases in between. The CDR3 runs to 14 residues. The CDR3 coding sequence is TGCAGCGTCCTCTCCGGAACCTTGAACACTGAAGCTTTCTTT. Protein product: CSVLSGTLNTEAFF.

The sample holds many counts of this clonotype. The rearrangement joins TRBV12-3 or TRBV12-4 to TRBJ2-3; D gene uncertain. The CDR3 length is 12 residues. V shed 6 bases and J shed 3 bases, with 7 bases lying between them. The CDR3 DNA reads as TGTGCCAGCAGCCCTCAGACAGATACGCAGTATTTT. Protein sequence: CASSPQTDTQYF.

The chain uses TRBV28 and TRBJ2-4; D is perhaps TRBD1 (5 bases). Germline values: CDR1 MDHEN, CDR2 SYDVKM. V shed 4 bases and J shed 6 bases, with 16 bases lying between them. CDR3 length: 15 residues. The CDR3 region has the DNA TGTGCCAGCAGTTCAGGGCCCTTTTTCGGAAACATTCAGTACTTC. Translating it yields CASSSGPFFGNIQYF.

Many counts were recorded for this clonotype. CDR3 in DNA: TGTGCCAGCAGTTACGGACACTTCTCCTACAATGAGCAGTTCTTC. Translation: CASSYGHFSYNEQFF. The rearrangement links TRBV6-5 to TRBJ2-1; weak D call: TRBD1 (5 bases). V was pared by 2 bases and J by 0 bases, with 8 bases between. The CDR3 length is 15 residues. Germline assignment: CDR1 MNHEY and CDR2 SVGAGI.

This clonotype was detected many times. The chain carries TRBV12-5 and TRBJ1-5; D remains ambiguous. Germline values: CDR1 LGHNT, CDR2 FRNRAP. The CDR3 is 13 residues long. V was shortened by 8 bases and J by 6 bases, with 14 bases between the two germline ends. CDR3 region: CASSNGRRQPQHF. CDR3 coding DNA: TGTGCTAGTTCCAACGGGAGGCGTCAGCCCCAGCATTTT. The complete variable domain, with remaining parts taken from reference TRBV12-5 and TRBJ1-5, reads DARVTQTPRHKVTEMGQEVTMRCQPILGHNTVFWYRQTMMQGLELLAYFRNRAPLDDSGMPKDRFSAEMPDATLATLKIQPSEPRDSAVYFCASSNGRRQPQHFGDGTRLSIL.

This clonotype was recorded a few times. The V call is TRBV7-2, the J call TRBJ1-1; D gene ambiguous. Germline V gene lookup returns CDR1 SGHTA and CDR2 FQGNSA. Trimming pared 1 base from V and 8 bases from J, leaving 11 bases between. The CDR3 loop spans 13 amino acids. In DNA, the CDR3 is TGTGCCAGCAGCTTAGAGCAATGGGCCGAAGCTTTCTTT. It is translated as CASSLEQWAEAFF.

The rearrangement links TRBV13 to TRBJ2-1; 10 nucleotides match TRBD1. The CDR3 consists of 15 residues. Looked up from germline, CDR1 is PRHDT and CDR2 is FYEKMQ (reference sequence). V gave up 5 bases and J gave up 8 bases; unmatched junction bases: 9. The DNA of the CDR3 is TGTGCCAGCAGCGTCCGGGACAGGGGTATCGATGAGCAGTTCTTC. As protein: CASSVRDRGIDEQFF.

This clonotype was counted a few times. The J gene is TRBJ2-3, the V gene TRBV5-5, with 8 bases identical to TRBD2. This CDR3 region has 15 residues. Germline V gives CDR1 SGHKS, CDR2 YYEKEE (reference sequence). Unmatched junction bases numbered 9, after V lost 6 bases and J lost 3 bases. CDR3: CASTIQGLVTDTQYF. The CDR3 DNA reads TGTGCCAGCACGATACAGGGACTAGTAACAGATACGCAGTATTTT.

Ten or more counts support this clonotype. The chain recombines TRBV5-4 with TRBJ1-2; 7 bases agree with TRBD1. Germline V gene sequence: CDR1 SGHNT, CDR2 YYREEE (reference sequence). V was clipped by 1 base and J by 6 bases; unmatched bases: 0. The CDR3 has 12 residues. The CDR3 DNA sequence: TGTGCCAGCAGCTTGCAGGGGGATGGCTACACCTTC. It encodes CASSLQGDGYTF.

This rearrangement joins TRBV28 to TRBJ2-7; 7 bases line up with TRBD1. V lost 4 bases to trimming and J lost 2 bases; unmatched junction nucleotides: 2. The CDR3 runs to 13 residues. CDR1 is MDHEN and CDR2 is SYDVKM in the germline V gene. CDR3 in DNA: TGTGCCAGCAGTTCACAGGGGCCCTACGAGCAGTACTTC. Translated: CASSSQGPYEQYF.

This chain joins TRBV7-3 and TRBJ2-4, with D perhaps TRBD2 (7 bases). The CDR3 runs 17 residues. Trimming shortened V by 5 bases and J by 2 bases, and 19 bases separated the two germline ends. Germline CDR1 and CDR2: SGHTA and FQGTGA. This CDR3 is CASSPVGGARSKNIQYF. The CDR3 DNA follows: TGTGCCAGCAGCCCGGTAGGGGGGGCGAGGTCCAAAAACATTCAGTACTTC.

This clonotype was picked up many times. The CDR3 coding sequence is TGTGCCAGCAGTCCCTACGCTGCAACTAATGAAAAACTGTTTTTT. This sequence encodes CASSPYAATNEKLFF. The gene calls are TRBV27 and TRBJ1-4; D uncertain. V lost 5 bases to trimming and J lost 0 bases, with 10 bases between them. Germline-derived CDR1 and CDR2 are MNHEY and SMNVEV (reference sequence). The CDR3 runs to 15 residues.

The chain recombines TRBV7-3 with TRBJ2-1; tentatively, D is TRBD2 (6 bases). Germline loops: CDR1 SGHTA, CDR2 FQGTGA. This CDR3 contains 16 residues. Deletions cut 0 bases from V and 0 bases from J, with 9 bases between. The chain's CDR3 is CASSLTAGNSYNEQFF. In DNA, the CDR3 is TGTGCCAGCAGCTTAACAGCGGGCAACTCCTACAATGAGCAGTTCTTC.

This clonotype was observed many times. The rearrangement uses TRBV12-3 or TRBV12-4 and TRBJ2-5, with a tentative D call TRBD1 (6 bases). The CDR3 loop spans 14 amino acids. Trimming stripped 3 bases from V and 4 bases from J, with 12 bases between. The CDR3 region is CASSFGRGIETQYF. Written as DNA, the CDR3 is TGTGCCAGCAGTTTCGGCAGGGGTATAGAGACCCAGTACTTC.

This clonotype has at least ten counts. The J gene is TRBJ1-4, the V gene TRBV6-2 or TRBV6-3; D gene ambiguous. The ends were cut back, 4 bases at V and 4 bases at J, with 13 bases in the middle. This CDR3 is 15 amino acids long. Germline V lookup: CDR1 MNHEY, CDR2 SVGEGT. CDR3 nucleotides: TGTGCCAGCAGTTTGAGCTTCAGCCTTAATGAAAAACTGTTTTTT. Protein sequence: CASSLSFSLNEKLFF.

Of note for this clonotype: A much bigger clone sits one base away, suggesting this may be a read error. The chain carries TRBV29-1 and TRBJ2-1, with D possibly being TRBD2 (6 bases). Trimming took 7 bases from V and 8 from J, leaving 27 bases between them. The CDR3 contains 16 residues. Looked up from germline, CDR1 is SQVTM and CDR2 is ANQGSEA. The CDR3 is CSATKDPGEVSHEQFF. The CDR3 DNA sequence: TGCAGCGCGACTAAGGATCCGGGAGAAGTTTCTCATGAGCAGTTCTTC.

This clonotype was picked up many times. This sequence joins TRBV5-1 and TRBJ2-3; TRBD2 matches at 7 bases. Unmatched junction bases numbered 5, after V lost 1 base and J lost 0 bases. The CDR3 totals 16 residues. Per the germline V gene, CDR1 is SGHRS and CDR2 is YFSETQ. The CDR3 coding sequence is TGCGCCAGCAGCTTGTCTAGCGGAACTAGCACAGATACGCAGTATTTT. Its translation: CASSLSSGTSTDTQYF.